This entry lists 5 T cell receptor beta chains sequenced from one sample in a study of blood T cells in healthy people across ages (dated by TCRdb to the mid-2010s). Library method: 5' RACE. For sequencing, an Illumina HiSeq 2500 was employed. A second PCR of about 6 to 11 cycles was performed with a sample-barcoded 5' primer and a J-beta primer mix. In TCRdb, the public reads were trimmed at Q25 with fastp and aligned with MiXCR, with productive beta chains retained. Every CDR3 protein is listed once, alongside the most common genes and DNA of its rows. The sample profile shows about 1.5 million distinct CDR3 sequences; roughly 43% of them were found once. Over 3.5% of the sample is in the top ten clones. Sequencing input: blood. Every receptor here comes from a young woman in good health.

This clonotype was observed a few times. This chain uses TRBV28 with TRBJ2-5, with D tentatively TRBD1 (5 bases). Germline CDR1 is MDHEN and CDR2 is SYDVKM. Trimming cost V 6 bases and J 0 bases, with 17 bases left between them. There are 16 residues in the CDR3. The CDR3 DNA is TGTGCCAGCAGCTTCATCGAACCAGGGTACCAAGAGACCCAGTACTTC. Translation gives CASSFIEPGYQETQYF.

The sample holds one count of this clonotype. CDR3 nucleotides: TGCGCCAGCAGCCAGGCCCATGGGACAGCCTCTGGAAACACCATATATTTT. Its protein is CASSQAHGTASGNTIYF. The chain couples TRBV4-1 to TRBJ1-3, with 7 bases fitting TRBD1. Germline values: CDR1 MGHRA, CDR2 YSYEKL. The CDR3 loop spans 17 amino acids. The V and J ends lost 3 bases and 0 bases, in that order; junction bases with no gene match: 8.

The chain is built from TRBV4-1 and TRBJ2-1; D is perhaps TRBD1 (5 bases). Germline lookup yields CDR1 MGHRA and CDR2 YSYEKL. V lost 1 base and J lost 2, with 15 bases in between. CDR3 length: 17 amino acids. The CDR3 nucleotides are TGCGCCAGCAGCCAAGCCAGGGTCGTGGACCCCTACAATGAGCAGTTCTTC. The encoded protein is CASSQARVVDPYNEQFF.

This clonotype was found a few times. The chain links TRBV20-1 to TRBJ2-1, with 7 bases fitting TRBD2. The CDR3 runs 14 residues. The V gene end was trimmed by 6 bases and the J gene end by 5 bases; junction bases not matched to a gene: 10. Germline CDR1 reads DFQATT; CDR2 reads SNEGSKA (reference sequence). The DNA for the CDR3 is TGCAGTGCAAGAAGGGCTAGCGGAAACAATGAGCAGTTCTTC. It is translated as CSARRASGNNEQFF.

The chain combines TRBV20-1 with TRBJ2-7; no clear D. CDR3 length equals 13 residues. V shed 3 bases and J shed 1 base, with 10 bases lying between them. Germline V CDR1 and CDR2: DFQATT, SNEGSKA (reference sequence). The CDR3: CSASPDQSYEQYF. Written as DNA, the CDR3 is TGCAGTGCTAGTCCCGACCAATCCTACGAGCAGTACTTC.